These T cell receptor beta chains were read from a single sample in a study of blood T cell repertoires in COVID-19. Only in-frame clones appear in the TCRdb table, and some are missing; sequencing was by immunoSEQ multiplex PCR. The repertoire has hundreds of thousands of clones, approximately 86% of them found once; the top ten carry around 3.7%. Sequences were obtained from peripheral blood. The receptor source for this set is a woman aged 45-60 years with active or convalescent COVID-19. The CDR3 runs from the conserved cysteine through the conserved F or W. The order of the fields is V gene, J gene, D gene, clone size, CDR3 length, CDR3 protein, CDR3 DNA. A D gene is named only where the DNA matches it firmly. Clone sizes are given selectively: once, few, many, or a class where the clone is expanded.

>TRBV2|TRBJ1-2|NA|NA|13
CASSIQRREGYTF
TGTGCCAGCAGTATTCAGCGACGGGAAGGCTACACCTTC
>TRBV5-4|TRBJ2-3|TRBD2|NA|15
CASSILAGGTDTQYF
TGTGCCAGCAGCATTCTAGCGGGAGGAACAGATACGCAGTATTTT
>TRBV19|TRBJ1-5|TRBD1|NA|15
CASSKRDRGFQPQHF
TGTGCCAGTAGTAAACGGGACAGGGGGTTTCAGCCCCAGCATTTT
>TRBV11-3|TRBJ2-3|NA|few|17
CASSLVMGALRADTQYF
TGTGCCAGCAGCTTAGTGATGGGGGCCTTAAGGGCAGATACGCAGTATTTT
>TRBV20-1|TRBJ1-1|NA|NA|11
CSASGILGAFF
TGCAGTGCTAGCGGGATTTTGGGAGCTTTCTTT
>TRBV30|TRBJ1-2|NA|few|14
CAWSVSRVLDGYTF
TGTGCCTGGAGTGTAAGCAGGGTTTTGGATGGCTACACCTTC
>TRBV28|TRBJ2-5|NA|NA|13
CASSLNSPETQYF
TGTGCCAGCAGTTTAAACAGCCCAGAGACCCAGTACTTC
>TRBV7-9|TRBJ1-6|NA|NA|14
CASSVRGVGSPLHF
TGTGCCAGCAGCGTCAGGGGCGTCGGGTCACCCCTCCACTTT
>TRBV12-5|TRBJ2-1|TRBD2|NA|15
CASGPSSSGADEQFF
TGTGCTAGTGGTCCCTCGTCTAGCGGTGCTGATGAGCAGTTCTTC
>TRBV5-1|TRBJ2-7|TRBD1|NA|14
CASSARQGNIEQYF
TGCGCCAGCAGCGCCCGACAGGGTAACATCGAGCAGTACTTC
>TRBV7-9|TRBJ2-7|TRBD2|NA|19
CASSLGGGLAVRRAYEQYF
TGTGCCAGCAGCTTAGGTGGCGGACTAGCGGTTCGACGGGCCTACGAGCAGTACTTC
>TRBV10-1|TRBJ2-3|TRBD2|NA|14
CASSLAGGGDTQYF
TGCGCCAGCAGCCTAGCGGGAGGCGGGGATACGCAGTATTTT
>TRBV6-5|TRBJ1-4|TRBD1|NA|14
CASRTGANNEKLFF
TGTGCCAGCCGGACAGGGGCCAATAATGAAAAACTGTTTTTT
>TRBV2|TRBJ1-1|TRBD1|NA|14
CASSTRAGGTEAFF
TGTGCCAGCAGCACCAGGGCAGGGGGCACTGAAGCTTTCTTT
>TRBV19|TRBJ1-6|TRBD1|NA|14
CASTPGQYNSPLHF
TGTGCCAGTACCCCGGGACAGTATAATTCACCCCTCCACTTT
>TRBV27|TRBJ2-1|TRBD2|NA|15
CASSDGTSGRGEQFF
TGTGCCAGCAGCGACGGGACTAGCGGGAGAGGTGAGCAGTTCTTC
>TRBV30|TRBJ1-1|TRBD1|NA|13
CGTKTGSNTEAFF
TGTGGGACGAAGACAGGGTCGAACACTGAAGCTTTCTTT
>TRBV7-2|TRBJ2-2|NA|NA|14
CASSPPARNGELFF
TGTGCCAGCAGCCCACCGGCCAGGAACGGGGAGCTGTTTTTT
>TRBV29-1|TRBJ1-2|TRBD1|NA|14
CSVEENRGGYGYTF
TGCAGCGTTGAGGAAAACAGGGGAGGCTATGGCTACACCTTC
>TRBV25-1|TRBJ2-4|NA|once|15
CASISPCGQWTIQYF
TGTGCCAGCATATCTCCGTGCGGCCAATGGACAATTCAGTACTTC
>TRBV2|TRBJ2-7|NA|few|13
CASTRTVSYEQYF
TGTGCCAGCACCCGGACAGTTTCCTACGAGCAGTACTTC
>TRBV18|TRBJ1-4|NA|NA|16
CASSPTGGATNEKLFF
TGTGCCAGCTCACCCACGGGAGGGGCAACTAATGAAAAACTGTTTTTT
>TRBV7-2|TRBJ1-1|NA|NA|14
CASSFTSFNTEAFF
TGTGCCAGCAGCTTTACCAGTTTTAACACTGAAGCTTTCTTT
>TRBV30|TRBJ2-5|NA|NA|15
CAWSVVRGTWETQYF
TGTGCCTGGAGTGTGGTTCGGGGTACATGGGAGACCCAGTACTTC
>TRBV6-1|TRBJ2-1|NA|NA|16
CASSEVGSLGSWEQFF
TGTGCCAGCAGTGAAGTAGGCTCCCTGGGCTCCTGGGAGCAGTTCTTC
>TRBV19|TRBJ2-5|NA|once|11
CASSTMETQYF
TGTGCCAGTAGTACCATGGAGACCCAGTACTTC
>TRBV4-1|TRBJ1-1|NA|NA|15
CASSQEPGSNTEAFF
TGCGCCAGCAGCCAAGAGCCGGGGTCTAACACTGAAGCTTTCTTT
>TRBV2|TRBJ1-4|NA|once|13
CASNWGPGEKLFF
TGTGCCAGCAATTGGGGCCCGGGCGAGAAACTGTTTTTT
>TRBV19|TRBJ1-5|NA|NA|16
CASSMIGGGVNQPQHF
TGTGCCAGTAGTATGATTGGTGGGGGGGTCAATCAGCCCCAGCATTTT
>TRBV18|TRBJ1-5|TRBD1|NA|15
CASSPLDRVDQPQHF
TGTGCCAGCTCACCGTTGGACAGGGTCGATCAGCCCCAGCATTTT
>TRBV24-1|TRBJ2-7|NA|NA|14
CATSDTGRTYEQYF
TGTGCCACCAGTGATACGGGAAGGACCTACGAGCAGTACTTC
>TRBV5-1|TRBJ1-1|TRBD1|few|13
CASSLTGGIGAFF
TGCGCCAGCAGCTTGACAGGGGGTATTGGAGCTTTCTTT
>TRBV30|TRBJ1-2|TRBD1|NA|14
CAWAPGTGHYGYTF
TGTGCCTGGGCGCCGGGGACAGGGCACTATGGCTACACCTTC
>TRBV6-2/TRBV6-3|TRBJ1-4|NA|NA|15
CASSYRGGINEKLFF
TGTGCCAGCAGTTATCGTGGAGGAATTAATGAAAAACTGTTTTTT
>TRBV30|TRBJ2-7|TRBD2|NA|14
CAWNPGTSRSEQYF
TGTGCCTGGAATCCCGGGACTAGTCGGTCCGAGCAGTACTTC
>TRBV7-8|TRBJ2-1|NA|NA|16
CASSQRARGSYNEQFF
TGTGCCAGCAGCCAACGGGCGAGGGGGTCCTACAATGAGCAGTTCTTC
>TRBV6-5|TRBJ2-7|TRBD2|NA|15
CASSYGAGVRSEQYF
TGTGCCAGCAGTTACGGAGCGGGAGTCAGAAGCGAGCAGTACTTC
>TRBV9|TRBJ2-1|NA|NA|14
CASSGLSRSDEQFF
TGTGCCAGCAGCGGGCTTTCTAGGTCCGATGAGCAGTTCTTC
>TRBV6-4|TRBJ1-1|NA|NA|14
CASSASPGNTEAFF
TGTGCCAGCAGTGCCTCCCCAGGGAACACTGAAGCTTTCTTT
>TRBV5-4|TRBJ1-2|TRBD1|NA|14
CASSEPGTVYGYTF
TGTGCCAGCAGCGAGCCCGGGACAGTTTATGGCTACACCTTC
>TRBV5-6|TRBJ2-1|TRBD2|NA|14
CASSLTSGYNEQFF
TGTGCCAGCAGCTTGACTAGCGGATACAATGAGCAGTTCTTC
>TRBV7-2|TRBJ1-5|NA|NA|15
CASSLGAQGYQPQHF
TGTGCCAGCAGCCTTGGGGCGCAGGGTTATCAGCCCCAGCATTTT
>TRBV5-1|TRBJ1-1|NA|once|15
CASSITGSGNTEAFF
TGCGCCAGCAGCATCACAGGGAGTGGGAACACTGAAGCTTTCTTT
>TRBV28|TRBJ1-5|TRBD1|NA|15
CASRPNDRVDQPQHF
TGTGCCAGCAGGCCCAATGACAGGGTCGACCAGCCCCAGCATTTT
>TRBV7-8|TRBJ2-1|NA|NA|15
CASSLRRGSYNEQFF
TGTGCCAGCAGCTTAAGGCGGGGTTCCTACAATGAGCAGTTCTTC
>TRBV25-1|TRBJ1-1|NA|NA|14
CASSEAGVNTEAFF
TGTGCCAGCAGTGAGGCAGGGGTGAACACTGAAGCTTTCTTT
>TRBV5-6|TRBJ2-1|TRBD1|once|16
CASSLVGQGAGNEQFF
TGTGCCAGCAGCTTGGTAGGACAGGGGGCGGGCAATGAGCAGTTCTTC
>TRBV7-9|TRBJ2-6|TRBD2|NA|17
CASSHPGLAPGANVLTF
TGTGCCAGCAGCCACCCGGGACTAGCGCCTGGGGCCAACGTCCTGACTTTC
>TRBV5-4|TRBJ2-3|NA|NA|15
CASSQRATSTDTQYF
TGTGCCAGCAGCCAGCGGGCGACCAGCACAGATACGCAGTATTTT
>TRBV13|TRBJ2-3|TRBD2|NA|19
CASSFSGLAGGPSTDTQYF
TGTGCCAGCAGCTTCTCCGGACTAGCGGGAGGACCTAGCACAGATACGCAGTATTTT
>TRBV15|TRBJ1-1|NA|NA|16
CATSREVARGNTEAFF
TGTGCCACCAGCAGAGAAGTAGCCAGGGGGAACACTGAAGCTTTCTTT
>TRBV28|TRBJ1-3|NA|NA|15
CASNTWGDSGNTIYF
TGTGCCAGCAACACTTGGGGGGACTCTGGAAACACCATATATTTT
>TRBV19|TRBJ1-1|NA|once|14
CASSGIPGNTEAFF
TGTGCCAGTAGTGGTATCCCCGGGAACACTGAAGCTTTCTTT